This TCR beta chain was observed in a study of shared clonotypes between healthy human individuals. On the study more broadly: Participating donors consisted of two women and a few men aged 18 to 49. Per-donor plates numbered three CD4 naive, three CD4 memory, two CD8 naive and one CD8 memory.

Germline-derived CDR1 and CDR2 are MNHEY and SMNVEV (reference sequence). Trimming took off 3 bases at V and 6 bases at J, with 12 bases between the two ends. The CDR3 length is 13 residues. Investigators spread the genomic DNA of each subset evenly over several immunoSEQ plates. The DNA input per sorted-subset replicate PCR was 150 to 200 ng, corresponding to some 30,000 T cell genomes. Sequenced by immunoSEQ multiplex PCR; TCRdb stores in-frame clones only, minus some. Of about 2.1 million clones in the sample, 90% to 95% are singletons; the top ten hold 1.5% to 2%. Cells designated naive CD8 were CD45RO-negative and were positively selected for CCR7, with terminally differentiated effector memory CD45RA+ cells excluded.

Sequenced: naive CD8+ T cells from PBMCs. The chain joins TRBV27 to TRBJ2-7, with TRBD1 as a possible D gene (5 bases). The receptor was derived from a man aged 18-30 years in good health. Some clones in this sample may be carry-over from other donors' samples. CDR3 region: CASSFGRVGEQYF. As DNA, the CDR3 is TGTGCCAGCAGTTTTGGCAGGGTAGGCGAGCAGTACTTC.